These 21 T cell receptor beta chains were sequenced from one sample in a study of blood T cell repertoires in COVID-19. Sequencing used immunoSEQ multiplex PCR; TCRdb keeps in-frame clones, though not all of them. Found here are 200,000 to 250,000 clones, 80% to 85% of them singletons; the top ten hold roughly 8.2%. The specimen was peripheral blood. The receptors were gathered from a woman older than 75 with COVID-19, enrolled during active disease.

This rearrangement joins TRBV7-2 to TRBJ2-1; 8 bases fit TRBD1. Germline CDR1 SGHTA, CDR2 FQGNSA. This CDR3 region has 15 residues. Trimming removed 5 bases from V and 4 bases from J; junction bases left unmatched: 7. The CDR3 region is CASSPGQGPYNEQFF. The CDR3 DNA reads TGTGCCAGCAGCCCCGGACAGGGACCGTACAATGAGCAGTTCTTC.

This chain connects TRBV3-1 (or the pseudogene TRBV3-2) to TRBJ2-3; tentative D call: TRBD2 (6 bases). Trimming took off 0 bases at V and 1 base at J, with 8 bases between the two ends. The CDR3 has 15 amino acids. Germline CDR1 and CDR2: LGHDT and YNNKEL (reference sequence). The CDR3 here is CASSQDSGGTDTQYF. In DNA, the CDR3 is TGTGCCAGCAGCCAAGATTCGGGAGGCACAGATACGCAGTATTTT.

This rearrangement joins TRBV15 to TRBJ2-3; 8 bases agree with TRBD1. CDR1 is LNHNV, CDR2 YYDKDF, per germline (reference sequence). Trimming removed 5 bases from V and 4 bases from J; junction bases left unmatched: 11. The CDR3 loop spans 16 amino acids. CDR3 nucleotides: TGTGCCACCAGCGTCCGGGACAGGTCCGGATCAGATACGCAGTATTTT. The encoded protein is CATSVRDRSGSDTQYF.

The rearrangement uses TRBV7-2 and TRBJ2-2; 8 bases fit TRBD1. Germline V CDR1 and CDR2: SGHTA, FQGNSA. J was trimmed by 5 bases and V by 4 bases; bases with no gene match: 3. There are 14 residues in the CDR3. CDR3 sequence (DNA): TGTGCCAGCAGCTCGACAGGGGATACCGGGGAGCTGTTTTTT. Residues: CASSSTGDTGELFF.

The rearrangement uses TRBV6-5 and TRBJ1-1; D unresolved. Germline CDR1 reads MNHEY; CDR2 reads SVGAGI. V was trimmed by 0 bases and J by 6 bases, leaving 8 bases between them. This CDR3 has 13 amino acids. DNA for the CDR3: TGTGCCAGCAGTTACTCGCGGTTTTCTGAAGCTTTCTTT. Protein product: CASSYSRFSEAFF.

The chain uses TRBV15 and TRBJ1-1; D gene ambiguous. CDR3 length equals 14 residues. Germline lookup yields CDR1 LNHNV and CDR2 YYDKDF (reference sequence). V lost 1 base and J 2 bases, leaving 8 bases between the germline ends. CDR3 loop: CATSRVAANTEAFF. CDR3 in DNA: TGTGCCACCAGCAGAGTGGCGGCAAACACTGAAGCTTTCTTT. Full variable domain (missing parts from reference TRBV15 and TRBJ1-1): DAMVIQNPRYQVTQFGKPVTLSCSQTLNHNVMYWYQQKSSQAPKLLFHYYDKDFNNEADTPDNFQSRRPNTSFCFLDIRSPGLGDTAMYLCATSRVAANTEAFFGQGTRLTVV.

The chain recombines TRBV18 with TRBJ2-7; the match to TRBD1 covers 7 bases. V gave up 6 bases and J gave up 2 bases; unmatched junction bases: 10. This CDR3 comprises 15 residues. Germline CDR1 is KGHSH and CDR2 is LQKENI. The CDR3: CASSKFRDSTYEQYF. The CDR3 DNA sequence: TGTGCCAGCTCGAAATTCCGGGACAGTACCTACGAGCAGTACTTC.

This chain joins TRBV9 and TRBJ2-3, with TRBD2 matching over 14 bases. The V gene's germline CDR1 is SGDLS and CDR2 YYNGEE. The V segment lost 3 bases and the J segment 1 base; nucleotides outside the gene matches: 7. The CDR3 loop spans 18 amino acids. The chain's CDR3 is CASSGGTSGSTGTDTQYF. As DNA, the CDR3 is TGTGCCAGCAGCGGAGGGACTAGCGGGAGCACGGGCACAGATACGCAGTATTTT.

The rearrangement links TRBV27 to TRBJ2-2, with 9 bases aligning to TRBD1. V lost 2 bases to trimming and J lost 4 bases; unmatched junction nucleotides: 2. The CDR3 length is 15 residues. Germline-derived CDR1 and CDR2 are MNHEY and SMNVEV (reference sequence). Here the CDR3 reads CASSLGQGTTGELFF. For the CDR3, the DNA is TGTGCCAGCAGTTTAGGACAGGGGACCACCGGGGAGCTGTTTTTT.

The chain links TRBV28 to TRBJ2-2, with TRBD1 matching over 8 bases. CDR3 length: 16 residues. J was trimmed by 6 bases and V by 5 bases; bases with no gene match: 11. Germline V gene sequence: CDR1 MDHEN, CDR2 SYDVKM. CDR3 loop: CASSPPNRGVSGELFF. The CDR3, as DNA: TGTGCCAGCAGTCCCCCCAACAGGGGGGTCTCCGGGGAGCTGTTTTTT.

The rearrangement uses TRBV27 and TRBJ2-1; 8 bases align to TRBD2. The CDR3 loop spans 16 amino acids. With V trimmed by 5 bases and J by 4 bases, 10 bases remained unmatched. Germline V gene sequence: CDR1 MNHEY, CDR2 SMNVEV (reference sequence). The CDR3 coding sequence is TGTGCCAGCAGTAGCGTCGGGAGGGTGCCATACAATGAGCAGTTCTTC. Its translation: CASSSVGRVPYNEQFF.

The CDR3 bases are TGTGCCATCAGTGAAAAGGACAGGCTAAATCAGCCCCAGCATTTT. Amino acid sequence: CAISEKDRLNQPQHF. V and J are TRBV10-3 and TRBJ1-5, with 7 nucleotides matching TRBD1. Germline trimming cut 3 bases from V and 4 bases from J; bases unmatched to any gene: 6. The CDR3 sequence is 15 residues long. Per germline, CDR1 ENHRY and CDR2 SYGVKD.

There are many counts of this clone. The V and J genes are TRBV10-2 and TRBJ2-7; tentative D call: TRBD1 (6 bases). The length of the CDR3 is 14 residues. V was pared by 7 bases and J by 2 bases, with 15 bases between. CDR1 and CDR2 from the germline V gene are WSHSY and SAAADI. The DNA for the CDR3 is TGCGCCAGCACCAGGGCAGGGGCCCCCTACGAGCAGTACTTC. Protein sequence: CASTRAGAPYEQYF.

The chain employs TRBV11-3 and TRBJ2-7; perhaps TRBD1 as D (6 bases). Germline lookup yields CDR1 SGHNT and CDR2 YENEEA. V dropped 5 bases and J dropped 7 bases, with 15 bases sitting between them. The length of the CDR3 is 13 residues. CDR3 coding DNA: TGTGCCAGCAGCCCGGGTTCAGGGGTAGAGCAGTACTTC. Amino acid sequence: CASSPGSGVEQYF.

The chain joins TRBV5-5 to TRBJ1-5; 7 bases map to TRBD1. The CDR3 spans 17 residues. V dropped 0 bases and J dropped 2; count of bases not matched to a gene: 8. Germline values: CDR1 SGHKS, CDR2 YYEKEE (reference sequence). Here the CDR3 reads CASSLVGQGGGNQPQHF. The CDR3 coding sequence is TGTGCCAGCAGCTTGGTGGGCCAGGGGGGCGGCAATCAGCCCCAGCATTTT.

The sample holds one count of this clone. This rearrangement joins TRBV10-3 to TRBJ2-5; TRBD1 aligns across 7 bases. CDR1 is ENHRY and CDR2 is SYGVKD in the germline V gene. After removal of 1 base from V and 1 base from J, the junction contained 6 bases not matched to a gene. The CDR3 sequence is 16 residues long. The CDR3 DNA reads TGTGCCATCAGTGAGTGGAGACAGGGAATCCAAGAGACCCAGTACTTC. This encodes CAISEWRQGIQETQYF.

The J gene is TRBJ1-4, the V gene TRBV29-1, with 8 bases matching TRBD1. This CDR3 comprises 13 residues. Germline V lookup: CDR1 SQVTM, CDR2 ANQGSEA. V lost 4 bases to trimming and J lost 5 bases; unmatched junction nucleotides: 3. DNA of the CDR3: TGCAGCGTTGGACAGGGGAACAATGAAAAACTGTTTTTT. Amino acids: CSVGQGNNEKLFF.

The chain has TRBV28 and TRBJ2-7; 9 bases map to TRBD1. Losses at the gene ends were 5 bases for V and 0 bases for J; bases not matched to a gene: 2. The CDR3 covers 14 residues. CDR1 MDHEN and CDR2 SYDVKM come from the germline V gene. CDR3 bases: TGTGCCAGCAGTAACAGGGGGCTCTCCTACGAGCAGTACTTC. Translated, it gives CASSNRGLSYEQYF.

The chain carries TRBV15 and TRBJ1-4; 9 bases agree with TRBD1. Per germline, CDR1 LNHNV and CDR2 YYDKDF (reference sequence). The CDR3 extends over 15 amino acids. V shed 5 bases, J shed 8 bases, and the junction held 9 bases outside the gene matches. The CDR3 sequence: CATSGTGTGREKLFF. As DNA, the CDR3 is TGTGCCACCAGCGGCACCGGGACAGGGCGGGAAAAACTGTTTTTT.

The V and J genes are TRBV11-2 and TRBJ2-7, with a tentative D call TRBD2 (5 bases). V dropped 3 bases and J dropped 5 bases, with 17 bases sitting between them. CDR3 length: 15 residues. Germline loops: CDR1 SGHAT, CDR2 FQNNGV. In DNA, the CDR3 is TGTGCCAGCAGCTTCGGACGGCGAGCGGTAAACGAGCAGTACTTC. Protein product: CASSFGRRAVNEQYF.

The chain couples TRBV4-3 to TRBJ1-6; D is possibly TRBD1 (5 bases). Trimming removed 0 bases from V and 14 bases from J, with 26 bases in between. The germline V gene encodes CDR1 LGHNA and CDR2 YSLEER. The CDR3 consists of 18 residues. The CDR3 loop reads CASSQDFAGHPDQAALHF. As DNA, the CDR3 is TGCGCCAGCAGCCAAGATTTCGCCGGACACCCAGACCAGGCGGCCCTCCACTTT.